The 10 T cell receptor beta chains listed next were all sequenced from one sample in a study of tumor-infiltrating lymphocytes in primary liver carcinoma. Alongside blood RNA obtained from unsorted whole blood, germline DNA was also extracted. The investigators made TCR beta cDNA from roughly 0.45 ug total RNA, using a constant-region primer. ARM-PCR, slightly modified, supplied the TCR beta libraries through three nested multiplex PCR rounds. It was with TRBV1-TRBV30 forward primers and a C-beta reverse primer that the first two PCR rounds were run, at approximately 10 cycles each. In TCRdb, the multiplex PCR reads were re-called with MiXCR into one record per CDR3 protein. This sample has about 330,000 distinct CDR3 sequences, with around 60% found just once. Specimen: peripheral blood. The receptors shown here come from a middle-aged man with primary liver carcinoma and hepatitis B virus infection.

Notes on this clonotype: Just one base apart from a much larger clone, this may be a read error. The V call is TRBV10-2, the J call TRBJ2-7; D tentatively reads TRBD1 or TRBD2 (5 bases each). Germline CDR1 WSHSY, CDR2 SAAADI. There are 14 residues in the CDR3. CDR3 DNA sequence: TGCGCCAGCAGGATGGGGACGGTCTCCTACGGGCAGTACTTC. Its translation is CASRMGTVSYGQYF.

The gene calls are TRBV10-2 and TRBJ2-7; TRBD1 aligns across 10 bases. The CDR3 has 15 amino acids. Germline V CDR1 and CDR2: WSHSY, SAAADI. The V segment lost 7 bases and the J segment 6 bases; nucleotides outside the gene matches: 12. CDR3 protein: CASTGQGGSFTEQYF. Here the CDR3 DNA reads TGCGCCAGCACAGGACAGGGGGGCAGCTTCACCGAGCAGTACTTC.

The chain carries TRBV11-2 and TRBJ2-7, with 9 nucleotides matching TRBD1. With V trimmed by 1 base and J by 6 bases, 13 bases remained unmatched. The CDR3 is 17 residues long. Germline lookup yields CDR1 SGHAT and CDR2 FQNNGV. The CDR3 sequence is CASSLGGTGHILSEQYF. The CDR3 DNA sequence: TGTGCCAGCAGCTTAGGCGGGACAGGGCACATACTTTCCGAGCAGTACTTC.

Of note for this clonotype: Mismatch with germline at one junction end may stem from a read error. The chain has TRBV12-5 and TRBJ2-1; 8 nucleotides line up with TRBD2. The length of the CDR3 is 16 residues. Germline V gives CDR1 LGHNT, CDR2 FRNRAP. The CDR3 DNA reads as TGTGCTGGTGGTTCCGGGGGGGGACTCGCGGGGAATGAGCAGTTCTTC. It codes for CAGGSGGGLAGNEQFF.

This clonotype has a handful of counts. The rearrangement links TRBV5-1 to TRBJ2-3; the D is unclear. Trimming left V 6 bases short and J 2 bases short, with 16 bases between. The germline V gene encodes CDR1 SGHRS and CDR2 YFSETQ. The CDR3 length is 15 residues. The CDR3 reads CASTPSGSLTDTQYF. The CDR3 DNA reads TGCGCCAGCACCCCCTCCGGCAGCCTCACAGATACGCAGTATTTT.

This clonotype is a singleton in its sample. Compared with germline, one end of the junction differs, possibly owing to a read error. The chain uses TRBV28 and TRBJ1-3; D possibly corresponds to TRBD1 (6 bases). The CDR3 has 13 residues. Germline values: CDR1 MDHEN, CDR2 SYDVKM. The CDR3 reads CATLRGAGKTIYF. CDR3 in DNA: TGTGCCACCCTCAGGGGTGCTGGAAAGACCATATATTTT. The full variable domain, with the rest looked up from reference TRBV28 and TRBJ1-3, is DVKVTQSSRYLVKRTGEKVFLECVQDMDHENMFWYRQDPGLGLRLIYFSYDVKMKEKGDIPEGYSVSREKKERFSLILESASTNQTSMYLCATLRGAGKTIYFGEGSWLTVV.

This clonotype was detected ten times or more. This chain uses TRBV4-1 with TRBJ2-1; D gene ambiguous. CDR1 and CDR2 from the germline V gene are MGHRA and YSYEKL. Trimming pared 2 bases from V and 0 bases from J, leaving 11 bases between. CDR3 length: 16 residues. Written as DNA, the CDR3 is TGCGCCAGCAGCCAATTAGACGTTATCTCCTACAATGAGCAGTTCTTC. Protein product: CASSQLDVISYNEQFF.

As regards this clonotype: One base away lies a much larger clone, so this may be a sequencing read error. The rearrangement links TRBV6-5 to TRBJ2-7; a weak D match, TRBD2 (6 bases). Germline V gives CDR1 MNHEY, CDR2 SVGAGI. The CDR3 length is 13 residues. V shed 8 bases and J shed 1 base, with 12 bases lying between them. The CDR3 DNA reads TGTGCCAGCCAGGCGGGGCCTTCCTACGAGCAGTACTTC. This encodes CASQAGPSYEQYF.

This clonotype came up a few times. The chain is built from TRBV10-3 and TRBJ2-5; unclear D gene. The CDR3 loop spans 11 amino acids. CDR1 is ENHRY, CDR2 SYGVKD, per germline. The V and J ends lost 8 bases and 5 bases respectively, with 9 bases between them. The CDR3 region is CAIARGETQYF. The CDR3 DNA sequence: TGTGCCATCGCGCGCGGTGAGACCCAGTACTTC.

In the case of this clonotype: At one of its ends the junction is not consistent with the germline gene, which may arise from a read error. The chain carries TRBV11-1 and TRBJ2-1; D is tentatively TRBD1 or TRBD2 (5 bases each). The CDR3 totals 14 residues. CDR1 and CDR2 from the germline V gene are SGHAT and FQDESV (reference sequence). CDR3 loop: CASSSRENHYELFF. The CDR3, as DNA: TGTGCCAGCAGCAGCAGGGAGAATCACTATGAGCTGTTCTTC.